The 14 T cell receptor beta chains below were found in one sample sequenced in a study of T cell responses to AZD1222 COVID-19 vaccine. Only in-frame clones appear in the TCRdb table, and some are missing; sequencing was by immunoSEQ multiplex PCR. The sample consists of approximately 160,000 clones, 88% of them appearing once. Sequences were derived from peripheral blood, sampled on day 0 of MenACWY control vaccination. The receptors originated from an adult in good health.

The V gene is TRBV2, the J gene TRBJ1-2; D gene uncertain. The CDR3 consists of 12 residues. V was clipped by 7 bases and J by 4 bases, with 10 bases between them. The germline gives CDR1 SNHLY, CDR2 FYNNEI. CDR3 sequence reads: CASMRGPYGYTF. The CDR3 DNA is TGTGCCAGCATGAGAGGTCCCTATGGCTACACCTTC.

As to this clone: This specimen includes other DNA sequences encoding the same CDR3. The chain carries TRBV7-2 and TRBJ2-3; D remains ambiguous. Germline-derived CDR1 and CDR2 are SGHTA and FQGNSA. The length of the CDR3 is 15 residues. With 5 bases removed from V and 3 bases from J, the gap between germline ends came to 15 bases. As DNA, the CDR3 is TGTGCCAGCAGCCTGCTACAAGTTCTAACAGATACGCAGTATTTT. This gives the protein CASSLLQVLTDTQYF. Combining the CDR3 with reference TRBV7-2 and TRBJ2-3 gives the whole variable domain GAGVSQSPSNKVTEKGKDVELRCDPISGHTALYWYRQSLGQGLEFLIYFQGNSAPDKSGLPSDRFSAERTGGSVSTLTIQRTQQEDSAVYLCASSLLQVLTDTQYFGPGTRLTVL.

The rearrangement joins TRBV19 to TRBJ2-7, with 8 positions matching TRBD1. The CDR3 sequence is 15 residues long. Germline V CDR1 and CDR2: LNHDA, SQIVND (reference sequence). The V segment lost 1 base and the J segment 2 bases; nucleotides outside the gene matches: 4. The DNA of the CDR3 is TGTGCCAGTAGTATAGGAACAGGGGGGCCCTACGAGCAGTACTTC. It yields the protein CASSIGTGGPYEQYF.

This chain joins TRBV4-2 and TRBJ2-3; D gene uncertain. Deletions cut 1 base from V and 5 bases from J, with 10 bases between. Germline CDR1 reads LGHNA; CDR2 reads YNFKEQ. The CDR3 is made up of 14 amino acids. CDR3 residues: CASSQGLGGDTQYF. DNA for the CDR3: TGTGCCAGCAGCCAAGGATTGGGCGGAGATACGCAGTATTTT.

The chain links TRBV28 to TRBJ1-2; unclear D gene. The length of the CDR3 is 14 residues. Germline CDR1 is MDHEN and CDR2 is SYDVKM. The V and J ends lost 3 bases and 4 bases respectively, with 12 bases between them. CDR3 sequence reads: CASSFAAPSYGYTF. DNA for the CDR3: TGTGCCAGCAGTTTTGCAGCCCCTAGCTATGGCTACACCTTC.

This chain connects TRBV12-3 or TRBV12-4 to TRBJ1-6; no clear D. V dropped 6 bases and J dropped 10 bases, with 10 bases sitting between them. The CDR3 is 12 residues long. In DNA form, the CDR3 reads TGTGCCAGCAGCTACCGGGAATCACCCCTCCACTTT. Encoded protein: CASSYRESPLHF.

J is TRBJ1-1 and V is TRBV2; D not resolved. The V end was cut by 2 bases, the J end by 3 bases, with 13 bases between. Per germline, CDR1 SNHLY and CDR2 FYNNEI. The CDR3 sequence is 15 residues long. The CDR3 sequence is CASSENGQYDTEAFF. The CDR3 coding sequence is TGTGCCAGCAGTGAAAATGGTCAGTATGACACTGAAGCTTTCTTT.

The CDR3 region has the DNA TGCGCCAGCAGCCAAGAGGGGACCGGGGCCGAGCAGTACTTC. Its protein product is CASSQEGTGAEQYF. The chain employs TRBV4-1 and TRBJ2-7, with D perhaps assigned TRBD1 or TRBD2 (5 bases each). The CDR3 covers 14 residues. Trimming left V 0 bases short and J 6 bases short, with 12 bases between. The germline V gene has CDR1 MGHRA and CDR2 YSYEKL.

This chain links TRBV18 with TRBJ2-2; D might be TRBD2 (5 bases). Trimming stripped 2 bases from V and 7 bases from J, with 8 bases between. Germline CDR1 reads KGHSH; CDR2 reads LQKENI. The CDR3 has 13 residues. Here the CDR3 DNA reads TGTGCCAGCTCACCAAGAGGGAGCGGGGAGCTGTTTTTT. Protein: CASSPRGSGELFF.

The CDR3 region has the DNA TGTGCCATCAGTCCTGGCGGCCGGGGATTTCAGCCCCAGCATTTT. Amino acid sequence: CAISPGGRGFQPQHF. This chain connects TRBV10-3 to TRBJ1-5; D is unresolved. This CDR3 has 15 amino acids. CDR1 is ENHRY and CDR2 is SYGVKD in the germline V gene. The ends were cut back, 5 bases at V and 6 bases at J, with 17 bases in the middle.

V usage is TRBV3-1 (or the pseudogene TRBV3-2) and J usage is TRBJ1-4; 9 bases fit TRBD1. CDR1 and CDR2 (germline): LGHDT, YNNKEL (reference sequence). V gave up 7 bases and J gave up 7 bases; unmatched junction bases: 7. The CDR3 spans 14 residues. As DNA, the CDR3 is TGTGCCAGCACCTGGACAGGGGACGGTGAAAAACTGTTTTTT. Protein: CASTWTGDGEKLFF.

The chain couples TRBV30 to TRBJ2-3; 7 nucleotides match TRBD2. V trimming: 0 bases; J trimming: 9 bases; junction bases outside the gene matches: 18. Germline lookup yields CDR1 GTSNPN and CDR2 SVGIG (reference sequence). The CDR3 sequence is 17 residues long. The CDR3 loop is CAWSVRGARGTWITQYF. Here the CDR3 DNA reads TGTGCCTGGAGTGTAAGGGGTGCGCGGGGGACTTGGATCACGCAGTATTTT.

The rearrangement links TRBV5-1 to TRBJ2-7; 7 bases line up with TRBD1. Germline CDR1 and CDR2: SGHRS and YFSETQ. Trimming at V came to 4 bases and at J to 3 bases, leaving 16 bases not matched to a gene. The CDR3 extends over 17 amino acids. Written as DNA, the CDR3 is TGCGCCAGCAGCGACCAAGTGAACAGGGGCCAAGGCTACGAGCAGTACTTC. Translated, it gives CASSDQVNRGQGYEQYF.

This chain connects TRBV7-2 to TRBJ1-2; D is ambiguous. CDR1 is SGHTA, CDR2 FQGNSA, per germline. The ends were cut back, 1 base at V and 8 bases at J, with 17 bases in the middle. There are 15 residues in the CDR3. CDR3 coding DNA: TGTGCCAGCAGCTTAGTTTCTGTCAGGCCGGAGGGCTACACCTTC. Translating gives CASSLVSVRPEGYTF.